This is a list of T cell receptor beta chains from one sample in a study of blood T cell repertoires in COVID-19. Method: immunoSEQ multiplex PCR; TCRdb's copy keeps in-frame clones and lacks some. This sample yields approximately 250,000 clones, of which roughly 80% are seen a single time; roughly 6.4% belongs to the top ten. The sample taken for sequencing was peripheral blood. The receptors stem from a woman aged 60-75 years with active or convalescent COVID-19. Both conserved end residues are part of each CDR3. The order of the fields is CDR3 length, clone size, V gene, J gene, D gene, CDR3 protein, CDR3 DNA. The D gene is left open where the match is weak. Part of the rows lack a size; the others show once, few, many or a class for expanded clones.

CDR3 length: 15; clone size: -; V gene: TRBV7-9; J gene: TRBJ1-5; D gene: -; CDR3 protein: CASSLDSGRGQPQHF; CDR3 DNA: TGTGCCAGCAGCTTAGACTCCGGGCGCGGGCAGCCCCAGCATTTT
CDR3 length: 15; clone size: -; V gene: TRBV5-1; J gene: TRBJ2-1; D gene: -; CDR3 protein: CASSLVRGSDNEQFF; CDR3 DNA: TGCGCCAGCAGCTTGGTTAGGGGGTCGGACAATGAGCAGTTCTTC
CDR3 length: 21; clone size: -; V gene: TRBV9; J gene: TRBJ1-5; D gene: -; CDR3 protein: CASSVVPGWDSSRGERQPQHF; CDR3 DNA: TGTGCCAGCAGCGTAGTCCCCGGTTGGGACTCGAGTAGGGGTGAAAGGCAGCCCCAGCATTTT
CDR3 length: 19; clone size: -; V gene: TRBV5-1; J gene: TRBJ2-2; D gene: TRBD2; CDR3 protein: CASSLVAGERYANTGELFF; CDR3 DNA: TGCGCCAGCAGCTTGGTAGCGGGGGAAAGGTACGCGAACACCGGGGAGCTGTTTTTT
CDR3 length: 16; clone size: few; V gene: TRBV18; J gene: TRBJ1-1; D gene: -; CDR3 protein: CASSPRAGDMNTEAFF; CDR3 DNA: TGTGCCAGCTCACCAAGGGCAGGGGACATGAACACTGAAGCTTTCTTT
CDR3 length: 15; clone size: -; V gene: TRBV30; J gene: TRBJ1-6; D gene: -; CDR3 protein: CAWSAPTGPLAPLHF; CDR3 DNA: TGTGCCTGGAGTGCGCCGACAGGCCCTTTGGCACCCCTCCACTTT
CDR3 length: 14; clone size: -; V gene: TRBV11-2; J gene: TRBJ1-4; D gene: -; CDR3 protein: CASSISATNEKLFF; CDR3 DNA: TGTGCCAGCAGCATCAGTGCAACTAATGAAAAACTGTTTTTT
CDR3 length: 16; clone size: -; V gene: TRBV19; J gene: TRBJ2-2; D gene: TRBD1; CDR3 protein: CASSNSQGARTGELFF; CDR3 DNA: TGTGCCAGTAGTAACTCACAGGGGGCGCGCACCGGGGAGCTGTTTTTT
CDR3 length: 14; clone size: -; V gene: TRBV5-1; J gene: TRBJ2-1; D gene: -; CDR3 protein: CASSLLSGEGEQFF; CDR3 DNA: TGCGCCAGCAGCTTGTTATCCGGGGAAGGTGAGCAGTTCTTC
CDR3 length: 13; clone size: -; V gene: TRBV28; J gene: TRBJ2-1; D gene: TRBD2; CDR3 protein: CASRQREASEQFF; CDR3 DNA: TGTGCCAGCAGGCAGCGGGAGGCGAGTGAGCAGTTCTTC
CDR3 length: 14; clone size: -; V gene: TRBV6-9; J gene: TRBJ2-5; D gene: TRBD2; CDR3 protein: CAKNPWGRDETQYF; CDR3 DNA: TGTGCCAAGAATCCCTGGGGGAGGGATGAGACCCAGTACTTC
CDR3 length: 15; clone size: -; V gene: TRBV6-5; J gene: TRBJ2-7; D gene: -; CDR3 protein: CASSSSGVGTYEQYF; CDR3 DNA: -
CDR3 length: 14; clone size: -; V gene: TRBV5-4; J gene: TRBJ1-1; D gene: -; CDR3 protein: CASSPRGRSTEAFF; CDR3 DNA: TGTGCCAGCAGCCCCAGGGGTAGAAGCACTGAAGCTTTCTTT
CDR3 length: 18; clone size: once; V gene: TRBV2; J gene: TRBJ1-5; D gene: TRBD1; CDR3 protein: CASSRDRHPSYSNQPQHF; CDR3 DNA: TGTGCCAGCAGCAGGGACAGGCATCCCTCCTATAGCAATCAGCCCCAGCATTTT
CDR3 length: 14; clone size: -; V gene: TRBV19; J gene: TRBJ2-3; D gene: -; CDR3 protein: CASSLGAATDTQYF; CDR3 DNA: TGTGCCAGTAGCTTGGGTGCGGCCACAGATACGCAGTATTTT
CDR3 length: 14; clone size: -; V gene: TRBV5-6; J gene: TRBJ1-2; D gene: TRBD1; CDR3 protein: CASSKNRGLAYRTF; CDR3 DNA: TGTGCCAGCAGCAAAAACAGGGGCCTCGCCTATCGCACCTTC
CDR3 length: 13; clone size: -; V gene: TRBV11-3; J gene: TRBJ1-3; D gene: -; CDR3 protein: CASSLNIGNTIYF; CDR3 DNA: TGTGCCAGCAGCTTGAACATTGGAAACACCATATATTTT
CDR3 length: 11; clone size: -; V gene: TRBV30; J gene: TRBJ2-7; D gene: -; CDR3 protein: CAWIGTYEQYF; CDR3 DNA: TGTGCCTGGATCGGGACCTACGAGCAGTACTTC
CDR3 length: 14; clone size: once; V gene: TRBV7-2; J gene: TRBJ2-5; D gene: -; CDR3 protein: CASSSDSVGETQYF; CDR3 DNA: TGTGCCAGCAGCTCGGACAGCGTGGGGGAGACCCAGTACTTC
CDR3 length: 18; clone size: -; V gene: TRBV7-2; J gene: TRBJ1-5; D gene: TRBD1; CDR3 protein: CASSLSSGTGGRNQPQHF; CDR3 DNA: TGTGCCAGCAGCTTATCATCGGGGACAGGGGGCCGCAATCAGCCCCAGCATTTT
CDR3 length: 14; clone size: -; V gene: TRBV29-1; J gene: TRBJ1-3; D gene: TRBD1; CDR3 protein: CSVGQGATGNTIYF; CDR3 DNA: TGCAGCGTGGGACAGGGGGCGACTGGAAACACCATATATTTT
CDR3 length: 13; clone size: once; V gene: TRBV5-8; J gene: TRBJ1-4; D gene: -; CDR3 protein: CASSLATRGKLFF; CDR3 DNA: TGTGCCAGCAGCTTGGCCACAAGGGGGAAACTGTTTTTT